This entry concerns a single T cell receptor beta chain. In the authors' methods: Amplifying reference gene primers gave estimates of nucleated cell counts. Some clones are missing from TCRdb's copy, which holds only in-frame ones; the method was immunoSEQ multiplex PCR. Clonal size and the V and J genes are those of that table, whereas D and trimming came from the DNA. The sample consists of 150,000 or so clones, 70% to 90% of them appearing once. The CDR3 is 13 residues long. The germline V and J ends were trimmed by 4 bases and 3 bases, with 10 bases remaining between them. Germline V lookup: CDR1 SGHTA, CDR2 FQGNSA. This sample stems from a study of blood T cell repertoires in COVID-19. Study background: Whether acute or convalescent, the COVID-19 samples came from the United States, Italy and Spain. PBMCs, B-cell-depleted T cells, or T cells were the source of the cDNA or gDNA that made up the material.

Input material: peripheral blood. The source of this sequence is a man between 45 and 60 years old with active or convalescent COVID-19. The gene calls are TRBV7-2 and TRBJ2-7; unclear D gene. CDR3 region: CASSSAQRYEQYF. In DNA form, the CDR3 reads TGTGCCAGCAGCTCCGCCCAGCGCTACGAGCAGTACTTC.